This T cell receptor beta chain emerged from a study of cytomegalovirus exposure and HLA in healthy donors (TCRdb year 2017). Background on the whole study: In an earlier analysis of some 550 of the donors, 250 to 350 Gb of sequence data and 117 million unique TCR beta sequences from 150 million to 200 million T cells were reported. An early release covering some 640 HLA-typed donors comprised 300 to 350 gigabases of sequencing data and approximately 85 million unique TCR sequences. An earlier analysis of around 580 of the donors used high-throughput TCR beta sequencing to judge whether each TCR beta V gene segment behaved as functional or pseudogenic. The study was designed to test whether signatures of past pathogen exposure could be identified by cataloging public T cell receptors. In a later analysis, previously published TCR beta repertoires from hundreds of donors were re-analyzed and high-resolution HLA genotyping was added so that TCR occurrence patterns could be studied. Donor age, sex, ethnicity and CMV serostatus were compiled alongside the repertoire data. To predict cytomegalovirus infection status, the study brought together high-throughput TCR immunosequencing, statistical association of individual TCRs with disease status, and machine learning. Rather than using new phenotypic data, the later analysis identified candidate immune exposures from TCR beta sequences and from how often those sequences occurred across donors. Among under 450 genotyped donors of the cohort, an average of approximately 240,000 unique TCR beta nucleotide sequences were sequenced per donor, roughly 20% of them non-productive. The number of donors typed differed by locus, with 629-630 for A, B, C, DRB1 and DQB1, around 560 for DQA1, 600 to 610 for DPA1, and some 470 for DPB1. HLA typing included class I and class II loci at four-digit resolution. All discovery cohort repertoires had been generated on a single sequencing platform. The T cell repertoires of 700 or so subjects were profiled by immunosequencing and related to cytomegalovirus serostatus. Besides the first cohort of some 670 subjects, a separate validation cohort made up of 120 different subjects was used. A later genetic analysis used genome-wide SNP genotypes for about 60% of the 666 donors, treating that subset as a discovery cohort. Among the roughly 390 genotyped donors, more than 70% belonged to the genetic ancestry cluster associated with self-reported Caucasian donors. Four to six DR-DQ haplotypes were handled as single units for association and clustering, since linkage in the cohort was strong.

In total, 500 to 700 healthy bone marrow donors made up the cohort. Cohort members were all nominally healthy when sampled, although unrecorded immune exposures were likely present. The donor tested CMV seronegative and was one of the 352 seronegative cohort members. A peripheral blood sample was provided by each donor, and peripheral blood mononuclear cells were used for TCR beta sequencing. Genomic DNA was extracted from the blood cell samples with the Qiagen DNeasy Blood Extraction Kit. Overall study results and their limits: In a later analysis, HLA-associated TCR beta chains showed more clonal expansion and lower generation probabilities than non-associated chains that were equally common. Most CMV-associated TCR beta chains appeared to be HLA-restricted in a later analysis, and the HLA associations seemed to be driven largely by CMV exposure. Most TCR sequences were observed very rarely across donors, whereas some public TCRs were present in many individuals. HLA typing was unavailable for some donors at each locus, so association tests used only the typed subset. It was suggested by the authors that the approach could potentially be generalized to other disease states and immunological phenotypes. A later analysis reported that several top co-occurrence clusters appeared linked to parvovirus B19, influenza, CMV and Epstein-Barr virus. A few of the identified cytomegalovirus-associated TCR beta chains were confirmed in vitro to be specific for cytomegalovirus antigens. Broadly in line with IMGT annotations, most TCR beta V segments showed up in productive rearrangements about 87% or about 30% of the time in an earlier analysis of several hundred of the donors. In a later analysis, TCR association rates were found to vary across HLA loci, with the most associated TCRs seen for DRB1 alleles and the fewest for HLA-C alleles. For the cohort, immune exposure information was limited to CMV serostatus. Roughly uniform sequencing depth across donors was assumed in presence/absence analyses, although this assumption may not hold. In this cohort, only TCR beta chains were sequenced, and detectable features were limited by the absence of alpha or paired-chain data. Assigning TCR associations to individual alleles was difficult when HLA alleles, especially DR and DQ, strongly co-occurred. In a later analysis, some 18,000 TCR beta sequences were associated with specific HLA alleles at a false discovery rate of 0.05. A further reported finding was that TCR beta sequences accurately predicted the HLA-A and HLA-B alleles for most subjects in the first cohort. Linkage disequilibrium might explain the correlated functional status among segregating V segments, but an unknown experimental factor could not be ruled out. An association between a missense DCLRE1C variant and V-gene and J-gene trimming of TCR beta chains was found in a later genetic analysis and replicated in an independent cohort. In a later genetic analysis, fewer N-insertions in productive TCRs were reported among donors in an Asian-associated ancestry cluster than the roughly 710-donor mean. Cytomegalovirus status was reported to be diagnosed by the classifier with high specificity and sensitivity in both the original and validation cohorts. A cluster of highly shared sequence variants was judged likely to be a technical artifact of the sequencing pipeline. A total of 150 to 200 TCR beta chains were listed by the study as associated with cytomegalovirus. Because counts were too low, some 16 rarely observed V segments, including chromosome 9 orphons, were excluded from the earlier analysis of roughly 580 of the donors.

About this clone itself: Its specific antigen is unknown. No base qualities exist here, and no much larger clone lies one base off it.

Preparation of the library involved the immunoSEQ multiplex PCR assay. A mixture of 60 forward primers for TCR Vbeta segments and 13 reverse primers for TCR Jbeta segments was used in the multiplex PCR. A multiplex PCR assay on genomic DNA amplified the CDR3 region of rearranged TCR beta genes. On the Illumina HiSeq System, the amplified TCR beta libraries were sequenced as 87-base-pair reads. Regarding the original processing steps: In a later analysis, tens of millions of unique TCR beta chains were counted across the roughly 670 repertoires, and about 10 million of these chains were shared by at least two donors. A nearest-neighbor algorithm error-corrected the raw reads and collapsed the reads into unique sequences, merging closely related sequences to remove PCR and sequencing errors. To assign V, D and J gene segments, CDR3 sequences were aligned to IMGT reference sequences. Each retained sequence needed at least a six-nucleotide match to both a V gene segment and a J gene segment. A rearrangement counted as productive if the CDR3 had no stop codons and remained in frame with V and J, and every other rearrangement counted as non-productive. CDR3 was defined by IMGT convention, running from the second conserved V-encoded cysteine to the conserved J-encoded phenylalanine. Sequences without an unambiguous match to a single V gene segment were excluded from the earlier analysis of approximately 560 of the donors. An earlier analysis of 587 of the donors called V segments functional above 56.7% productive rearrangements and segregating when the between-donor standard deviation exceeded 5%. To diagnose cytomegalovirus status from the catalog of TCR beta chain sequences, a statistical classification framework was built. In a later analysis, V and J genes were assigned by comparing TCR nucleotide sequences against IMGT/GENE-DB human TR gene sequences. Using the TCRdist pipeline, a later analysis assigned CDR3 sequences along with most-parsimonious VDJ recombination scenarios. A later analysis defined each TCR beta chain by its CDR3 amino acid sequence plus V-gene family, and excluded reads lacking a unique V-gene family. As a way to deal with suspected cross-contamination and a sequencing artifact, a later analysis dropped nearly 600 nucleotide sequences that were highly shared and had low generation probability. In a later analysis, a clonal expansion index for each public chain was calculated from normalized within-repertoire ranks of inferred template counts. In a later analysis, generation probabilities were computed with a VDJ recombination model fitted to out-of-frame rearrangements, and the resulting probabilities were checked against IGoR. In a later analysis, TCR-TCR, TCR-HLA and TCR-CMV co-occurrence was scored with hypergeometric tests, and a repertoire-size bias correction was applied to TCR pairs. False discovery rates were estimated in a later analysis by permuting HLA or CMV assignments 20 times. In a later analysis, co-occurring TCRs were grouped using DBSCAN, with TCRdist sequence similarity added in when clustering inside HLA-allele-positive subsets. Co-occurrence clustering excluded repertoires with fewer than 30,000 or more than 120,000 public chains, plus five with anomalous nucleotide sharing. Sourced from immuneACCESS, this table was stored by TCRdb with only in-frame sequences that have V and J called. A share of the clones is absent; for the studies checked, an unresolved V gene accounts for under half, and the remainder has no known explanation. The D gene and trimming were derived from the DNA, and the V and J assignments and clone size from that table. Recorded for this sample are about 280,000 clones; around 90% of them occurred a single time. The ten most abundant clones make up approximately 2% of the sample.

Sample: PBMCs. This receptor was obtained from a woman aged 18-29 years in good health and CMV-seronegative.

The bases read TGTGCCTGGACTCGGGACTCACGTAACCTTGACTCCTACAATGAGCAGTTCTTC. It translates as CAWTRDSRNLDSYNEQFF. The chain employs TRBV30 and TRBJ2-1; TRBD2 might be the D gene, on 6 matching bases. The cysteine opens and the phenylalanine closes a CDR3 of 18 amino acids. The entry retains the CDR3 DNA only, 54 bases that are in frame from base 1. V loses 4 bases, J loses 0 bases, and the germline ends lie 22 bases apart. From the germline V gene (reference sequence), CDR1 is GTSNPN and CDR2 is SVGIG.